This TCR beta chain was identified in a study of identical twins. General study results and limits: Memory repertoires showed no such pattern, whereas abundant cord blood beta clonotypes carried fewer insertions.

The CDR3 runs 14 residues. V was trimmed by 2 bases and J by 11 bases, leaving 18 bases between them. CDR1 and CDR2 from the germline V gene are MNHEY and SMNVEV (reference sequence). All donors were healthy Caucasians. This clonotype came up a few times. No antigen is known for it. TCRdb re-called the 5' RACE reads through MiXCR, storing one row per CDR3 protein. Of around 220,000 distinct CDR3 sequences in the sample, over 9.5% were seen once. The V gene is TRBV27, the J gene TRBJ1-1; D not resolved. The origin of this receptor is a man aged 45 to 65 in good health. Source material: memory T cells sorted from blood. The CDR3 DNA reads as TGTGCCAGCAGTTTAGAGGGAGACGTCCTTCGTGCTTTCTTT. Translation: CASSLEGDVLRAFF.